This T cell receptor (beta chain) came from a study of blood T cell repertoires in COVID-19. Libraries were prepared by immunoSEQ multiplex PCR; TCRdb keeps only in-frame clonotypes and omits some of them. The sample lists roughly 92,000 clones; around nine tenths were seen once. The clonotype was recovered from a woman aged 80 or over with acute or convalescent COVID-19. Input material: peripheral blood.

CDR3 in amino acids: CASSVTGKNTEAFF. The CDR3 DNA reads as TGTGCCAGCTCAGTGACAGGGAAAAACACTGAAGCTTTCTTT. V and J are TRBV18 and TRBJ1-1, with TRBD1 identical over 7 bases. The germline gives CDR1 KGHSH, CDR2 LQKENI. The CDR3 spans 14 residues. With V trimmed by 5 bases and J by 2 bases, 5 bases remained unmatched.